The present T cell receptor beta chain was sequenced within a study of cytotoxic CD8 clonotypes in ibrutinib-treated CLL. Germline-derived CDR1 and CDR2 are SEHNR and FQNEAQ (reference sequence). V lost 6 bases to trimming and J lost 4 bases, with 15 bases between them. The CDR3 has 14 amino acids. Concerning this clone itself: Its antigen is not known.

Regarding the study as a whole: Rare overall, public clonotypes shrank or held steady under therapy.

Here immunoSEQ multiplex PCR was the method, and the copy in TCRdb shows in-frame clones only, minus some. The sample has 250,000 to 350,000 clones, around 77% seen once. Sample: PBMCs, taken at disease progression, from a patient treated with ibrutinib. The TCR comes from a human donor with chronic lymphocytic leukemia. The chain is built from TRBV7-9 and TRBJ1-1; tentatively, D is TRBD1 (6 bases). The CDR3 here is CASRSRQGPTEAFF. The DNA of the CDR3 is TGTGCCAGCAGATCACGGCAGGGGCCCACTGAAGCTTTCTTT. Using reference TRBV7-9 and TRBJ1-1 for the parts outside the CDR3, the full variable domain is DTGVSQNPRHKITKRGQNVTFRCDPISEHNRLYWYRQTLGQGPEFLTYFQNEAQLEKSRLLSDRFSAERPKGSFSTLEIQRTEQGDSAMYLCASRSRQGPTEAFFGQGTRLTVV.